This T cell receptor beta chain was observed in a study of blood T cell repertoires in COVID-19. Overall study context: PBMCs, B-cell-depleted T cells, or T cells were the source of the cDNA or gDNA that made up the material.

This CDR3 spans 15 amino acids. The V end lost 3 bases, the J end lost 9 bases, and 20 bases lay between the germline ends. CDR1 and CDR2 (germline): MDHEN, SYDVKM. The data were produced by immunoSEQ multiplex PCR, yet TCRdb's version contains in-frame clones alone and is incomplete. This table holds roughly 250,000 clones, less than 85% found once. The sequence came from a woman of 80 years or more with active or convalescent COVID-19. This sequence joins TRBV28 and TRBJ2-5; D perhaps matches TRBD1 (6 bases). Sequenced input: peripheral blood. For the CDR3, the DNA is TGTGCCAGCAGTTTCCTACAGGGCTCATACGGGTCCCAGTACTTC. It encodes CASSFLQGSYGSQYF.